These 18 T cell receptor beta chains share one sample of origin, sequenced in a study of shared clonotypes between healthy human individuals. TCRdb's copy holds only in-frame clones and misses some; the assay was immunoSEQ multiplex PCR. Of fewer than 600,000 clones listed, about 85% are singletons. The specimen sequenced was PBMCs. Receptor source: a woman in her thirties or forties in good health. Some clones in this sample may be carry-over from other donors' samples.

The gene calls are TRBV6-6 and TRBJ1-2; no reliable D call. The CDR3 consists of 13 residues. V was clipped by 2 bases and J by 0 bases, with 4 bases between them. The germline V gene has CDR1 MNHNY and CDR2 SVGAGI (reference sequence). The CDR3 loop is CASSYSPNYGYTF. CDR3 in DNA: TGTGCCAGCAGTTACAGCCCTAACTATGGCTACACCTTC.

V and J are TRBV6-1 and TRBJ2-3; 11 nucleotides align to TRBD2. The CDR3 is 15 amino acids. The ends lost 3 bases at V and 5 bases at J; junction bases unmatched: 4. CDR1 and CDR2 from the germline V gene are MNHNS and SASEGT. CDR3: CASSDSGRAGDTQYF. CDR3 bases: TGTGCCAGCAGTGATAGCGGGAGGGCGGGAGATACGCAGTATTTT.

In its sample, this clone was seen a few times. The chain joins TRBV10-2 to TRBJ2-7, with a weak D call TRBD2 (6 bases). The V gene's germline CDR1 is WSHSY and CDR2 SAAADI. This CDR3 has 12 amino acids. V was trimmed by 7 bases and J by 2 bases, leaving 9 bases between them. The CDR3 sequence: CASIGGTYEQYF. In DNA, the CDR3 is TGCGCCAGCATTGGGGGGACCTACGAGCAGTACTTC.

V gene TRBV18 combines with J gene TRBJ1-4; 8 nucleotides match TRBD1. Germline V lookup: CDR1 KGHSH, CDR2 LQKENI. This CDR3 comprises 15 residues. V was pared by 4 bases and J by 6 bases, with 7 bases of the junction left unmatched. CDR3 sequence: CASSHEMTGDEKLFF. The CDR3 nucleotides are TGTGCCAGCTCACACGAGATGACAGGGGATGAAAAACTGTTTTTT.

Details on this clone: A read error is likely here: a far larger clone is one base away. This chain connects TRBV5-6 to TRBJ2-5; 8 bases map to TRBD1. The J call may not be correct, given that the DNA end is closer to TRBJ2-7. Germline CDR1 and CDR2: SGHDT and YYEEEE. This CDR3 contains 19 residues. The CDR3 bases are TGTGCCAGCAGCTTGGCGGTGAGAACAGGGGGACTGGGGTCCTACGAGCAGTACTTC. Amino acid sequence: CASSLAVRTGGLGSYEQYF.

This clone was observed many times. The same CDR3 is also encoded by other DNA sequences in this sample. The gene calls are TRBV6-4 and TRBJ2-1; TRBD2 matches at 9 bases. Germline V gives CDR1 MRHNA, CDR2 SNTAGT. CDR3 length: 15 residues. With V trimmed by 0 bases and J by 3 bases, 0 bases remained unmatched. Written as DNA, the CDR3 is TGTGCCAGCAGTGACTCAGCGGGAGGCTACAATGAGCAGTTCTTC. It yields the protein CASSDSAGGYNEQFF.

The chain employs TRBV27 and TRBJ1-1, with D maybe TRBD1 (6 bases). CDR1 MNHEY and CDR2 SMNVEV come from the germline V gene (reference sequence). V lost 5 bases and J 4 bases, leaving 17 bases between the germline ends. The CDR3 is made up of 15 amino acids. The CDR3, as DNA: TGTGCCAGCAGTCAAACGCAGGGGAGGATCACTGAAGCTTTCTTT. Translated: CASSQTQGRITEAFF.

There are a few counts of this clone. V is TRBV5-4 and J is TRBJ1-1; the match to TRBD1 covers 8 bases. V shed 5 bases, J shed 0 bases, and the junction held 0 bases outside the gene matches. CDR1 is SGHNT, CDR2 YYREEE, per germline (reference sequence). There are 13 residues in the CDR3. The CDR3 DNA follows: TGTGCCAGCAGGGACAGGGTGAACACTGAAGCTTTCTTT. Translation: CASRDRVNTEAFF.

This rearrangement joins TRBV6-1 to TRBJ2-7; D remains ambiguous. The germline V gene encodes CDR1 MNHNS and CDR2 SASEGT. The CDR3 length is 13 residues. Trimming left V 4 bases short and J 6 bases short, with 13 bases between. The CDR3 nucleotides are TGTGCCAGCAGTGTGGAGAGGTACCGCGAGCAGTACTTC. This gives the protein CASSVERYREQYF.

The sample holds one count of this clone. V and J are TRBV5-4 and TRBJ2-1, with D perhaps matching TRBD2 (6 bases). The CDR3 runs 16 residues. The V end lost 1 base, the J end lost 7 bases, and 18 bases lay between the germline ends. CDR1 and CDR2 (germline): SGHNT, YYREEE (reference sequence). CDR3: CASSLIGSGDSNEQFF. The DNA for the CDR3 is TGTGCCAGCAGCTTGATAGGGTCGGGAGATAGTAATGAGCAGTTCTTC.

The CDR3 DNA reads TGTGCCAGCAGCTTAGCAGCGGCTAGGGCTCTCTCTGGGGCCAACGTCCTGACTTTC. Translated: CASSLAAARALSGANVLTF. V usage is TRBV7-8 and J usage is TRBJ2-6; D is perhaps TRBD2 (5 bases). This CDR3 region has 19 residues. Trimming took 0 bases from V and 0 from J, leaving 15 bases between them. Germline V gives CDR1 SGHVS, CDR2 FQNEAQ.

This clone was counted between two and nine times. This chain links TRBV28 with TRBJ1-4; possible D gene TRBD1, 5 bases. Deletions cut 8 bases from V and 7 bases from J, with 23 bases between. From germline, CDR1 is MDHEN and CDR2 SYDVKM. The CDR3 sequence is 16 residues long. Here the CDR3 reads CASLRAPGPWGEKLFF. Here the CDR3 DNA reads TGTGCCAGCCTACGGGCCCCGGGACCCTGGGGTGAAAAACTGTTTTTT. The whole variable domain, filled in from reference TRBV28 and TRBJ1-4, reads DVKVTQSSRYLVKRTGEKVFLECVQDMDHENMFWYRQDPGLGLRLIYFSYDVKMKEKGDIPEGYSVSREKKERFSLILESASTNQTSMYLCASLRAPGPWGEKLFFGSGTQLSVL.

V is TRBV10-3 and J is TRBJ1-1; no reliable D call. The V and J ends lost 3 bases and 8 bases respectively, with 13 bases between them. From germline, CDR1 is ENHRY and CDR2 SYGVKD. This CDR3 region has 13 residues. Written as DNA, the CDR3 is TGTGCCATCAGTGACCTTCGGAGCGGGGAAGCTTTCTTT. This sequence encodes CAISDLRSGEAFF.

This clone was detected a few times. The V and J genes are TRBV2 and TRBJ2-2; the D is unclear. Germline CDR1 is SNHLY and CDR2 is FYNNEI. The length of the CDR3 is 11 residues. Trimming took 6 bases from V and 9 from J, leaving 8 bases between them. CDR3 nucleotide sequence: TGTGCCAGCAGGGGTAGACGGGAGCTGTTTTTT. Amino acid sequence: CASRGRRELFF. The whole variable domain, filled in from reference TRBV2 and TRBJ2-2, reads EPEVTQTPSHQVTQMGQEVILRCVPISNHLYFYWYRQILGQKVEFLVSFYNNEISEKSEIFDDQFSVERPDGSNFTLKIRSTKLEDSAMYFCASRGRRELFFGEGSRLTVL.

In nucleotides, the CDR3 is TGTGCCAGCAGAACTCCTGGCTCCTACGAGCAGTACTTC. Its translation: CASRTPGSYEQYF. The chain carries TRBV7-2 and TRBJ2-7; no reliable D call. V lost 6 bases to trimming and J lost 0 bases, with 9 bases between them. Germline CDR1 SGHTA, CDR2 FQGNSA. CDR3 length: 13 amino acids.

This clone has only a few counts. The V gene is TRBV9, the J gene TRBJ2-3; 10 positions agree with TRBD2. This CDR3 has 16 residues. Germline values: CDR1 SGDLS, CDR2 YYNGEE. V shed 4 bases and J 7 bases; nucleotides not matched to a gene: 12. The CDR3 is CASSSDWASGRNTQYF. As DNA, the CDR3 is TGTGCCAGCAGCTCCGATTGGGCTAGCGGGAGAAATACGCAGTATTTT. The full variable domain, completed using reference TRBV9 and TRBJ2-3, is DSGVTQTPKHLITATGQRVTLRCSPRSGDLSVYWYQQSLDQGLQFLIQYYNGEERAKGNILERFSAQQFPDLHSELNLSSLELGDSALYFCASSSDWASGRNTQYFGPGTRLTVL.

This chain connects TRBV7-2 to TRBJ2-5, with 9 bases that match TRBD2. Germline V gene data show CDR1 as SGHTA and CDR2 as FQGNSA. J was trimmed by 7 bases and V by 4 bases; bases with no gene match: 13. The CDR3 loop spans 16 amino acids. CDR3: CASSSPGATSGSTQYF. The CDR3 DNA follows: TGTGCCAGCAGCTCCCCGGGCGCGACTAGCGGATCGACCCAGTACTTC.

This chain joins TRBV5-1 and TRBJ1-1; 7 bases are shared with TRBD1. Germline assignment: CDR1 SGHRS and CDR2 YFSETQ. This CDR3 is built from 18 residues. Losses at the gene ends were 0 bases for V and 0 bases for J; bases not matched to a gene: 11. The DNA for the CDR3 is TGCGCCAGCAGCTTGGCCCCAGCAGGGGGGGTAATGAACACTGAAGCTTTCTTT. Protein product: CASSLAPAGGVMNTEAFF.